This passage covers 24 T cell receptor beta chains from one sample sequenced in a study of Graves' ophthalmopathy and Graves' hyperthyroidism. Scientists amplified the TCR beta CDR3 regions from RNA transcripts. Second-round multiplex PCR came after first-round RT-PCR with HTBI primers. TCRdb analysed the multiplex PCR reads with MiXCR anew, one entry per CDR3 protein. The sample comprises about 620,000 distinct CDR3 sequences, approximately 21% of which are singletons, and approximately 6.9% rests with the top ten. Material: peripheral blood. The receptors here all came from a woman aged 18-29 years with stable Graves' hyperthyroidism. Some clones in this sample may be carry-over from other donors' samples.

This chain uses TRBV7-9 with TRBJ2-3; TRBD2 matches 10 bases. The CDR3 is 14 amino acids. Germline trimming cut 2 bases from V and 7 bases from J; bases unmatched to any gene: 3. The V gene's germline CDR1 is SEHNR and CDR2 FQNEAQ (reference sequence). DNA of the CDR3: TGTGCCAGCAGCTTATCAGCGGGGGGGAATACGCAGTATTTT. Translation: CASSLSAGGNTQYF. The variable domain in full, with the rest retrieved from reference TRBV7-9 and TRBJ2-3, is DTGVSQNPRHKITKRGQNVTFRCDPISEHNRLYWYRQTLGQGPEFLTYFQNEAQLEKSRLLSDRFSAERPKGSFSTLEIQRTEQGDSAMYLCASSLSAGGNTQYFGPGTRLTVL.

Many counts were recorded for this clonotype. The CDR3, as DNA: TGCGCCAGCAGCTTGCCCCCTCCCCTCGGGGGGGCCTACGAGCAGTACTTC. Encoded protein: CASSLPPPLGGAYEQYF. The chain couples TRBV5-1 to TRBJ2-7; 8 bases are shared with TRBD2. Losses at the gene ends were 1 base for V and 2 bases for J; bases not matched to a gene: 11. Germline loops: CDR1 SGHRS, CDR2 YFSETQ. The CDR3 is 17 residues long.

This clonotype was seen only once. CDR3 sequence reads: CATSSTDSAAYEQYF. The DNA of the CDR3 is TGTGCCACCAGCAGTACCGACAGTGCCGCCTACGAGCAGTACTTC. The rearrangement uses TRBV15 and TRBJ2-7, with D perhaps matching TRBD1 (5 bases). CDR1 LNHNV and CDR2 YYDKDF come from the germline V gene (reference sequence). The CDR3 contains 15 residues. V lost 3 bases and J 2 bases, leaving 14 bases between the germline ends.

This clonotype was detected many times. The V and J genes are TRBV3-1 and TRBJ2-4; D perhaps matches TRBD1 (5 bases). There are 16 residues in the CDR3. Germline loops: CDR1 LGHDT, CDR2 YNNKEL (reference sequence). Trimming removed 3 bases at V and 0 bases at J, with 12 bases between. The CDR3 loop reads CASSHDSELAKNIQYF. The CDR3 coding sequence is TGTGCCAGCAGCCATGACAGCGAACTAGCCAAAAACATTCAGTACTTC.

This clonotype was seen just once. CDR3 DNA: TGCAGTGCTAGGAAAGTCAGGGGAGGGAGTGAAGCTTTCTTT. It codes for CSARKVRGGSEAFF. The rearrangement links TRBV20-1 to TRBJ1-1; a weak D match, TRBD1 (6 bases). Germline values: CDR1 DFQATT, CDR2 SNEGSKA (reference sequence). The CDR3 is 14 residues long. The germline V and J ends were trimmed by 3 bases and 7 bases, with 18 bases remaining between them.

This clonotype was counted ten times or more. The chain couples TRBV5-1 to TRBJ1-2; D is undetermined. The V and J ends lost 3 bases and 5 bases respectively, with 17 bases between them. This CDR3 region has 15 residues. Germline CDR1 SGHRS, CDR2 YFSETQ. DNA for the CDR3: TGCGCCAGCAGCTCAGCACGGCCGGAACCATATGGCTACACCTTC. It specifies CASSSARPEPYGYTF.

The DNA of the CDR3 is TGTGCCAGCAAGGTATATACAGGGGGGAACACTGAAGCTTTCTTT. It encodes CASKVYTGGNTEAFF. V and J are TRBV6-1 and TRBJ1-1; TRBD1 matches 8 bases. The CDR3 loop spans 15 amino acids. J lost 1 base, V lost 7 bases, and 8 bases had no gene match. CDR1 is MNHNS and CDR2 is SASEGT in the germline V gene.

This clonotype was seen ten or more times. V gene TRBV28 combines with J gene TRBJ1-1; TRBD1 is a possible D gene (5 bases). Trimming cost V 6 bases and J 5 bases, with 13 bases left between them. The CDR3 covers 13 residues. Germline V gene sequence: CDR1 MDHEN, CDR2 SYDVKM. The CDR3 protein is CASRDPGTTEAFF. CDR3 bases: TGTGCCAGCAGGGACCCCGGGACTACTGAAGCTTTCTTT.

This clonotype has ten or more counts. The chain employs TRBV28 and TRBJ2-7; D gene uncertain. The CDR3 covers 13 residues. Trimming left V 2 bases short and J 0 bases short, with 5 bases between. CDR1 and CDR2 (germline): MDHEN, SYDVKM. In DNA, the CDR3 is TGTGCCAGCAGTTTACTGAGCTCCTACGAGCAGTACTTC. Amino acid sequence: CASSLLSSYEQYF.

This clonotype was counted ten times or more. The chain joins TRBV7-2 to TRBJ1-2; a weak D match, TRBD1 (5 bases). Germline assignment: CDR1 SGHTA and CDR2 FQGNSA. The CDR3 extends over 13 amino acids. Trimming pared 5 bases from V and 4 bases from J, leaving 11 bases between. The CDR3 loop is CASSQGPSYGYTF. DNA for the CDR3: TGTGCCAGCAGCCAGGGCCCGAGCTATGGCTACACCTTC.

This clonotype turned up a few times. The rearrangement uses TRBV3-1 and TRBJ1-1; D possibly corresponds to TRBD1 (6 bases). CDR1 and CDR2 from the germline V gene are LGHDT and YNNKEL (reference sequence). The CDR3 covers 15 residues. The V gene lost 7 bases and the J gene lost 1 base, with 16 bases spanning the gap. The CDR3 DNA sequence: TGTGCCAGCAATTTCCAGGGGATGGGGAACACTGAAGCTTTCTTT. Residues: CASNFQGMGNTEAFF.

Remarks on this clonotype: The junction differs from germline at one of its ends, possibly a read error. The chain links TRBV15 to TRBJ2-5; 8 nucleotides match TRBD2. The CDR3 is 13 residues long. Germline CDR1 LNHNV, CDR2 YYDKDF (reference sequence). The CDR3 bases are TGTGCCACCAGCAGTACCGCTAGCGGGTGGCAAGACTTC. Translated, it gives CATSSTASGWQDF.

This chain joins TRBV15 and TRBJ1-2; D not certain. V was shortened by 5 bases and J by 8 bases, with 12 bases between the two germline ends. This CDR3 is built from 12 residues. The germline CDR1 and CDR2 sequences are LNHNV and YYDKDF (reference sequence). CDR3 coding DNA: TGTGCCACCAGCGAGGACCGCTGGGGCTACACCTTC. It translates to CATSEDRWGYTF.

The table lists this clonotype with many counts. CDR3 nucleotide sequence: TGCAGCGTTGCAAGCGGGCTAAGCTCCTACGAGCAGTACTTC. Its protein product is CSVASGLSSYEQYF. The genes are TRBV29-1 and TRBJ2-7; weak D call: TRBD2 (6 bases). Germline CDR1 and CDR2: SQVTM and ANQGSEA. The CDR3 contains 14 residues. The germline V and J ends were trimmed by 4 bases and 0 bases, with 13 bases remaining between them.

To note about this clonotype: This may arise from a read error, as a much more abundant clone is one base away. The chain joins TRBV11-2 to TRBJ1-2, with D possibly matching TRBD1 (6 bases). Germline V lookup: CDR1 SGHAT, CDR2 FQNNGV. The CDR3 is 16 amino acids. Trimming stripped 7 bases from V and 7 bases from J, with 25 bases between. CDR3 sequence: CASIPLGGSGSGGYTF. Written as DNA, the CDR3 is TGTGCCAGCATCCCTCTAGGGGGTTCTGGATCGGGTGGCTACACCTTC.

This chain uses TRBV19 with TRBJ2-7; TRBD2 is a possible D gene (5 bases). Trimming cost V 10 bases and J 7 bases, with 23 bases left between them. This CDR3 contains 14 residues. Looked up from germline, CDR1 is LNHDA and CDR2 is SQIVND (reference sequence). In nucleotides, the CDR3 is TGTGCCATCCCGGACTGCAACGCAGTGGGGGAGCAGTACTTC. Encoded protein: CAIPDCNAVGEQYF.

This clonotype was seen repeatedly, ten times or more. As DNA, the CDR3 is TGTGCCAGCAAAAGATCGTCGGGCCAGCCCCAGCATTTT. Its protein product is CASKRSSGQPQHF. The chain couples TRBV6-5 to TRBJ1-5; no definite D call. CDR3 length equals 13 residues. Between the trimmed V and J ends, which lost 7 bases and 7 bases, there was a span of 14 bases. The V gene's germline CDR1 is MNHEY and CDR2 SVGAGI.

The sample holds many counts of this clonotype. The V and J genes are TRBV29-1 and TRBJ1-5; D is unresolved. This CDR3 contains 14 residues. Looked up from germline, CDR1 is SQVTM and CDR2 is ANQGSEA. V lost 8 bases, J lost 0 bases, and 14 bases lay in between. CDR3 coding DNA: TGCAGCTTCTCAGGACCGAATAGCAATCAGCCCCAGCATTTT. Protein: CSFSGPNSNQPQHF. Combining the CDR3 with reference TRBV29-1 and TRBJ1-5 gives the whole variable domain SAVISQKPSRDICQRGTSLTIQCQVDSQVTMMFWYRQQPGQSLTLIATANQGSEATYESGFVIDKFPISRPNLTFSTLTVSNMSPEDSSIYLCSFSGPNSNQPQHFGDGTRLSIL.

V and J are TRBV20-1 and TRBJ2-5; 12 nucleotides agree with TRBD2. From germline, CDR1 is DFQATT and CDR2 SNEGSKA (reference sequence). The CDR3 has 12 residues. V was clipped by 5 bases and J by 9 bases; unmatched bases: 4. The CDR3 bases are TGCAGTGCTCTAGCGGGAGGGGGAGCCCAGTACTTC. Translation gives CSALAGGGAQYF.

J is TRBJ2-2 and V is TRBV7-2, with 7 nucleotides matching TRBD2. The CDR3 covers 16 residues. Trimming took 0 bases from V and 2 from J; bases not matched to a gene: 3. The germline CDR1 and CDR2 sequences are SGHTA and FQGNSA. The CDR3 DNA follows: TGTGCCAGCAGCTTAGCGCCTAGCGGCAACACCGGGGAGCTGTTTTTT. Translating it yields CASSLAPSGNTGELFF.

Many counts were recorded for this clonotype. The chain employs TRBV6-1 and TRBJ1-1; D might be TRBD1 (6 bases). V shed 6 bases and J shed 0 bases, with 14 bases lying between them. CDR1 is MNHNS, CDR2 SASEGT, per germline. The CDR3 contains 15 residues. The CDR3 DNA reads TGTGCCAGCAGGACCCCGGGACAAATGAACACTGAAGCTTTCTTT. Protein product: CASRTPGQMNTEAFF.

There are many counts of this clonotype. The CDR3 sequence is CASNKIGLQETQYF. As DNA, the CDR3 is TGTGCCAGTAATAAAATCGGGCTCCAAGAGACCCAGTACTTC. The chain employs TRBV27 and TRBJ2-5; D not certain. V was cut by 9 bases and J by 1 base, with 15 bases left in between. The germline V gene encodes CDR1 MNHEY and CDR2 SMNVEV (reference sequence). The CDR3 is made up of 14 amino acids.

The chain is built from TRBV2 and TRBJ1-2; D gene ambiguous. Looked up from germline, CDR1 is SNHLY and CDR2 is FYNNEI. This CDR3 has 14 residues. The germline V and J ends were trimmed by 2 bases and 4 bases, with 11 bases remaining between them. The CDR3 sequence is CASSERSARYGYTF. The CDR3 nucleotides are TGTGCCAGCAGTGAACGGTCAGCCCGCTATGGCTACACCTTC.

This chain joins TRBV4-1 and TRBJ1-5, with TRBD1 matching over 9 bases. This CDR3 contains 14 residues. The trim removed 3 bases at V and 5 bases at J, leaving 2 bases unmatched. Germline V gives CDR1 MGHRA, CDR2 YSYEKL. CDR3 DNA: TGCGCCAGCAGCCATACAGGGGGCGATCAGCCCCAGCATTTT. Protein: CASSHTGGDQPQHF.